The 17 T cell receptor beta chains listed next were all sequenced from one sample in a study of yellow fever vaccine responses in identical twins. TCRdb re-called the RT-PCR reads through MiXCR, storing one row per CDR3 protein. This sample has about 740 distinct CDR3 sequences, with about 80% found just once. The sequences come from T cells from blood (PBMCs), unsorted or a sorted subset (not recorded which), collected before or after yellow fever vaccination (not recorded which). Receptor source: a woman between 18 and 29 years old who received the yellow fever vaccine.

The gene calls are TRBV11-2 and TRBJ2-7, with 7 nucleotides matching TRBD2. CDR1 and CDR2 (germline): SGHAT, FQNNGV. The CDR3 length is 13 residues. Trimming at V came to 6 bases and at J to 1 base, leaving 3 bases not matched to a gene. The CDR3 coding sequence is TGTGCCAGCAGGGGACTACCGTCCTACGAGCAGTACTTC. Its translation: CASRGLPSYEQYF. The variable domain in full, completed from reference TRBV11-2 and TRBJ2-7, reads EAGVAQSPRYKIIEKRQSVAFWCNPISGHATLYWYQQILGQGPKLLIQFQNNGVVDDSQLPKDRFSAERLKGVDSTLKIQPAKLEDSAVYLCASRGLPSYEQYFGPGTRLTVT.

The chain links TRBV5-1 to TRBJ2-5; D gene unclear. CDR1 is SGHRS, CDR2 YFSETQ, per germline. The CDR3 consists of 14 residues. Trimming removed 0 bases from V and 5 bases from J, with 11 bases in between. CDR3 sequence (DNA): TGCGCCAGCAGCTTGGAGATGGCGCGGGAGACCCAGTACTTC. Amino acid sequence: CASSLEMARETQYF.

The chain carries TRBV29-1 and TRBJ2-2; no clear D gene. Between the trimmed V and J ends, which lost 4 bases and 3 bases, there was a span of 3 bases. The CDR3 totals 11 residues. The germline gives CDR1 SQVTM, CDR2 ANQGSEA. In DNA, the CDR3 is TGCAGCGTTGCAGACACCGGGGAGCTGTTTTTT. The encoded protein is CSVADTGELFF.

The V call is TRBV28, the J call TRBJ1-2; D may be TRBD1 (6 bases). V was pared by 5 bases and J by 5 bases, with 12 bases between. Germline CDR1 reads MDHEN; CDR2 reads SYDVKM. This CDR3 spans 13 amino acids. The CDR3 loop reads CASSLRGGYGYTF. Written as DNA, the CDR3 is TGTGCCAGCAGTCTCAGGGGTGGGTATGGCTACACCTTC.

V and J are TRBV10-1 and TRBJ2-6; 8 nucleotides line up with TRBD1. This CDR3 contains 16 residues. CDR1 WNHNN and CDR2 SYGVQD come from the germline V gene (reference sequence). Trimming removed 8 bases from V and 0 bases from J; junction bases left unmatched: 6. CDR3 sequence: CASWGQANSGANVLTF. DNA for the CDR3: TGCGCCAGCTGGGGACAGGCGAACTCTGGGGCCAACGTCCTGACTTTC.

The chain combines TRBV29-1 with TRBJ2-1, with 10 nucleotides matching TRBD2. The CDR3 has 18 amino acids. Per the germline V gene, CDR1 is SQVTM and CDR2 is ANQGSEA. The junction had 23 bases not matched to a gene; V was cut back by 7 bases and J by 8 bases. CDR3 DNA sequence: TGCAGCGCTGATGGTATTATAGAAAGCGGGGGGGGTCCCTATGAGCAGTTCTTC. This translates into CSADGIIESGGGPYEQFF.

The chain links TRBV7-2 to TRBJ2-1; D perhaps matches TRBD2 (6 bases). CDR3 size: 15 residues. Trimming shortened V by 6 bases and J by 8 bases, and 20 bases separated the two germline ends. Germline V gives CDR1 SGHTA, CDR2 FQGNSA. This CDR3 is CASREGSRGLHEQFF. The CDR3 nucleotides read TGTGCCAGCAGAGAAGGCTCCCGGGGACTCCATGAGCAGTTCTTC.

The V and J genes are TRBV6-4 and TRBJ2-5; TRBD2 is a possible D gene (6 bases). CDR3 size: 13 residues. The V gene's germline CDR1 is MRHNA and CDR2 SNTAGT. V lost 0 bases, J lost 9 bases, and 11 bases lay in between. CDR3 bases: TGTGCCAGCAGTGACTCAGCCACGGGGGCCCAGTACTTC. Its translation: CASSDSATGAQYF.

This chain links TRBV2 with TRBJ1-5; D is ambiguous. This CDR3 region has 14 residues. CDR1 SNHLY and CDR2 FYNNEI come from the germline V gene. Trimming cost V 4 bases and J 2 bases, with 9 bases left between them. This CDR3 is CASSGQGGNQPQHF. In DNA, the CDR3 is TGTGCCAGCAGTGGGCAAGGCGGCAATCAGCCCCAGCATTTT.

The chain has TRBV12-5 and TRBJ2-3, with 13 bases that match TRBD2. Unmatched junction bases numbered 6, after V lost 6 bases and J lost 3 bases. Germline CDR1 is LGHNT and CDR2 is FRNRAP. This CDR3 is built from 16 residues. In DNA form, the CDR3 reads TGTGCTAGTGGCCCCACTAGCGGGAGGGGGACAGATACGCAGTATTTT. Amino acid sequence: CASGPTSGRGTDTQYF.

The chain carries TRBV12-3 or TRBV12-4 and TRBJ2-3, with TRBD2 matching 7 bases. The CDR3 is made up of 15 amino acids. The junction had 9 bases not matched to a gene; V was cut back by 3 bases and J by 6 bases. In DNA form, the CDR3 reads TGTGCCAGCAGTTTTCTAGCGGAGGTGGGGGATACGCAGTATTTT. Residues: CASSFLAEVGDTQYF.

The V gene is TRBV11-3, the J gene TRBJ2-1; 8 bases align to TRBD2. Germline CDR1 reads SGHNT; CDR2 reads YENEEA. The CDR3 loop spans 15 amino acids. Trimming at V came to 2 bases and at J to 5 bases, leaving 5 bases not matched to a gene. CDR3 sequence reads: CASSLSGLDHNEQFF. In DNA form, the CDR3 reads TGTGCCAGCAGCTTATCGGGACTAGACCACAATGAGCAGTTCTTC.

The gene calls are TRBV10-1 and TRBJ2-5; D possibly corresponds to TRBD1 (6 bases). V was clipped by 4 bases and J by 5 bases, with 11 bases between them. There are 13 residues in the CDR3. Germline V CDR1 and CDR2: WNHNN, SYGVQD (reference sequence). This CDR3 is CASSAVRGETQYF. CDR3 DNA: TGCGCCAGCAGTGCCGTTAGGGGGGAGACCCAGTACTTC.

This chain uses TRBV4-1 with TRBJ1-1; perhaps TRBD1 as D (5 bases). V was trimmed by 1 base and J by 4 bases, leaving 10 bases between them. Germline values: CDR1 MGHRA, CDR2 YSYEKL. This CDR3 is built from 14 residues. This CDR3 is CASSQGYRSTEAFF. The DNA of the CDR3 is TGCGCCAGCAGCCAAGGGTACAGGAGCACTGAAGCTTTCTTT.

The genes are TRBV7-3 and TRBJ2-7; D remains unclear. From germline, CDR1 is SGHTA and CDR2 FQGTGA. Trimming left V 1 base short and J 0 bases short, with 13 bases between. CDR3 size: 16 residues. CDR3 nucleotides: TGTGCCAGCAGCTTAAAAATCGGGCTAGACTCCTACGAGCAGTACTTC. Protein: CASSLKIGLDSYEQYF.

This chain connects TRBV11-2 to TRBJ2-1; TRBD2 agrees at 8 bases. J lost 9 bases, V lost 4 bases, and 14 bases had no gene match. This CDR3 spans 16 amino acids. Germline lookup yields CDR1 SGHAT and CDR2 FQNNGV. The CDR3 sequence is CASSSWLAGSTTEQFF. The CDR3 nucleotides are TGTGCCAGCAGCTCCTGGTTAGCGGGGTCGACCACTGAGCAGTTCTTC.

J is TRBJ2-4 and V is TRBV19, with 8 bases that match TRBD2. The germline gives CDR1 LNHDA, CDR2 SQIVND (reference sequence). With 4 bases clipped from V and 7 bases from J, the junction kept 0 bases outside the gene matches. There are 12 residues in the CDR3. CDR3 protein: CASSSGRNIQYF. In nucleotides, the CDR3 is TGTGCCAGTAGTAGCGGGAGGAACATTCAGTACTTC.